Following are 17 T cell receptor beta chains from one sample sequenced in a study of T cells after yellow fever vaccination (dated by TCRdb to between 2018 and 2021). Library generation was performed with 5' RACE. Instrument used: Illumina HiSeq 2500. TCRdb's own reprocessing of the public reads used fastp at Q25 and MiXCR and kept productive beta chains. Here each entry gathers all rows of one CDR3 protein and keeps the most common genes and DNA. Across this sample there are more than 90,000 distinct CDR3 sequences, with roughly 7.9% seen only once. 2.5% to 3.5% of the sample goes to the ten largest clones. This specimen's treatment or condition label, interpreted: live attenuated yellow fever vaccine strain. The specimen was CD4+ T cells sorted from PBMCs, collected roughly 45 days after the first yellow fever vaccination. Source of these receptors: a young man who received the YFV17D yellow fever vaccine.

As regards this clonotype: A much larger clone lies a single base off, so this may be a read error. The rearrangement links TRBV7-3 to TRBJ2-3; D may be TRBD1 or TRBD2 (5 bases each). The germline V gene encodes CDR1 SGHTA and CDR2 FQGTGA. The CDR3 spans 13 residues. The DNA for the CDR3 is TGTGCCAGCAGCTTAAATCAGGGAGATAGGCAGTATTTT. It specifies CASSLNQGDRQYF.

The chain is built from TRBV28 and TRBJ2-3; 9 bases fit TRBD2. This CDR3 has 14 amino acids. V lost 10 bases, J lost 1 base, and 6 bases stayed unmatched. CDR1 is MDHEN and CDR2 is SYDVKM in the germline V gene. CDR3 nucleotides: TGTGCCACCGGGAGACTAGCGGGCACAGATACGCAGTATTTT. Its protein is CATGRLAGTDTQYF.

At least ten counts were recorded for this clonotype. As DNA, the CDR3 is TGTGCCAGCAGCTTAGTTCTTCGGGGTGGCAATGAGCAGTTCTTC. It is translated as CASSLVLRGGNEQFF. The gene calls are TRBV7-2 and TRBJ2-1; a weak D match, TRBD2 (5 bases). The CDR3 extends over 15 amino acids. V lost 1 base to trimming and J lost 6 bases, with 13 bases between them. The germline CDR1 and CDR2 sequences are SGHTA and FQGNSA.

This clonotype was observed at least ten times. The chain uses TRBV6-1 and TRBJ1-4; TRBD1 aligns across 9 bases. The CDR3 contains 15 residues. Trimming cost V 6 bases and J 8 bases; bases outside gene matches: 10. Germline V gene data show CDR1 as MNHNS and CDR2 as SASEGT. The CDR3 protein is CASRHTTGGWEKLFF. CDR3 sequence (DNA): TGTGCCAGCAGACATACTACAGGGGGCTGGGAAAAACTGTTTTTT.

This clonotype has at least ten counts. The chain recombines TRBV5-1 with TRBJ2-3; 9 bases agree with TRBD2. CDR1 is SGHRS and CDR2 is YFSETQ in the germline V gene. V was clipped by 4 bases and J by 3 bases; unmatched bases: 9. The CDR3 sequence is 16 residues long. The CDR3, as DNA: TGCGCCAGCAGCGCCGGCGGCGGGGGGGCAACAGATACGCAGTATTTT. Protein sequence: CASSAGGGGATDTQYF.

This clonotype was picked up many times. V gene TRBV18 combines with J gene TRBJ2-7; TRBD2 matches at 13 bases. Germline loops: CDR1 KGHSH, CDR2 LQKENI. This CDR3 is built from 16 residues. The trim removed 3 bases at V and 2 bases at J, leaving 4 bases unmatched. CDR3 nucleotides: TGTGCCAGCTCACCCGGGACTAGCGGGGCCACCTACGAGCAGTACTTC. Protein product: CASSPGTSGATYEQYF.

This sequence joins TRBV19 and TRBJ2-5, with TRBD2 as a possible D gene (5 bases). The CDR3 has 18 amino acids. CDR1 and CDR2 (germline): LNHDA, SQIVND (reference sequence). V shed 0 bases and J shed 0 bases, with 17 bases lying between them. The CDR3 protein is CASSIETARVLYQETQYF. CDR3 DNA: TGTGCCAGTAGTATAGAGACGGCGCGGGTTCTGTACCAAGAGACCCAGTACTTC.

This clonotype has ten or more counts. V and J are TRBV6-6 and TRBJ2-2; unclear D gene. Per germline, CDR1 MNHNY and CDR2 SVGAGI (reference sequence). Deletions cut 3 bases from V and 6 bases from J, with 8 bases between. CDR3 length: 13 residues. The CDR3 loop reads CASSYLTAGELFF. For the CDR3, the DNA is TGTGCCAGCAGTTATCTTACAGCCGGGGAGCTGTTTTTT.

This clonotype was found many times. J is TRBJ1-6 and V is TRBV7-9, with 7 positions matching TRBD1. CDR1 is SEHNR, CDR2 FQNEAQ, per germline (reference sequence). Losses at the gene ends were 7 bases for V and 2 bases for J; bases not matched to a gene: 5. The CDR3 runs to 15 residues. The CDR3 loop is CASTLQGTYNSPLHF. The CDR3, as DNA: TGTGCCAGCACCCTACAGGGGACCTATAATTCACCCCTCCACTTT.

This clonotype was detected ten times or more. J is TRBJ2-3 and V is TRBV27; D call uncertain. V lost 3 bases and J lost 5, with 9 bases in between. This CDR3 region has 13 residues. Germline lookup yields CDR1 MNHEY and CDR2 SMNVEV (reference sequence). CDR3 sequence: CASSFRPEDTQYF. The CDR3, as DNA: TGTGCCAGCAGTTTCCGCCCCGAAGATACGCAGTATTTT.

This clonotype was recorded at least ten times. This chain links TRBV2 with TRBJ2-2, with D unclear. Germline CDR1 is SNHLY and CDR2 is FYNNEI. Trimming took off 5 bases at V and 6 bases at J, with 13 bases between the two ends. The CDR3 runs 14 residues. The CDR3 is CASSPEWAAGELFF. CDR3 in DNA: TGTGCCAGCAGTCCAGAATGGGCCGCCGGGGAGCTGTTTTTT.

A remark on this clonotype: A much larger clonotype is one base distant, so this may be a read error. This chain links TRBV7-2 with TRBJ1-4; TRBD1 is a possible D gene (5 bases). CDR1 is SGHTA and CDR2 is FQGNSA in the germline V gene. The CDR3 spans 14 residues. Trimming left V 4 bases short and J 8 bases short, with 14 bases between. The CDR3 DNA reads TGTGCCAGCAGCTCAACCTCCAAGGGGGAAAAACTGTTTTTT. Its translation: CASSSTSKGEKLFF.

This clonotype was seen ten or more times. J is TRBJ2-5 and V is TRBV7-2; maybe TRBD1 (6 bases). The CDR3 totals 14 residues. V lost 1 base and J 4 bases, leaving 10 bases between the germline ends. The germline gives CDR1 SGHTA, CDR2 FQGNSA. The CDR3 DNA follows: TGTGCCAGCAGCTTAGTGGGGGCACGAGAGACCCAGTACTTC. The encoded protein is CASSLVGARETQYF. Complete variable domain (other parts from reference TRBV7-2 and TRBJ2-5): GAGVSQSPSNKVTEKGKDVELRCDPISGHTALYWYRQSLGQGLEFLIYFQGNSAPDKSGLPSDRFSAERTGGSVSTLTIQRTQQEDSAVYLCASSLVGARETQYFGPGTRLLVL.

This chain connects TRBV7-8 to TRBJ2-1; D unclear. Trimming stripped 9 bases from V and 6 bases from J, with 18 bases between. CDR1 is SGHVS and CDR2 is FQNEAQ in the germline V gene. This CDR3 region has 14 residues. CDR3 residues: CARNPALVFNEQFF. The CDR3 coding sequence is TGTGCCAGGAACCCTGCGCTCGTCTTCAATGAGCAGTTCTTC.

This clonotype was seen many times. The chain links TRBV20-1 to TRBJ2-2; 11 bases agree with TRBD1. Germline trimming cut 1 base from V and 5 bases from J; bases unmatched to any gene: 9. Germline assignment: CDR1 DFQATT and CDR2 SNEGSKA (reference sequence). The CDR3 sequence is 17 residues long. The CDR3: CSARGLGTGGWTGELFF. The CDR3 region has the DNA TGCAGTGCTAGAGGGCTCGGGACAGGGGGATGGACCGGGGAGCTGTTTTTT.

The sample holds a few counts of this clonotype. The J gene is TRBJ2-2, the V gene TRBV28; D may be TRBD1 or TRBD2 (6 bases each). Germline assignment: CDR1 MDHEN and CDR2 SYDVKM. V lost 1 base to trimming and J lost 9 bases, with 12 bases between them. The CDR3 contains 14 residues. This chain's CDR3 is CASSLSRGDRELFF. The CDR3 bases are TGTGCCAGCAGTTTATCAAGGGGGGACCGGGAGCTGTTTTTT.

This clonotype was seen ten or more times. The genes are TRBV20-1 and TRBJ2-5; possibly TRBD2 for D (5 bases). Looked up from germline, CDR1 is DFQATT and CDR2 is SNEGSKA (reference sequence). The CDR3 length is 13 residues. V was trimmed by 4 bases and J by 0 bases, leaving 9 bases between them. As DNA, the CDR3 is TGCAGTGCTACGTCCGGGAACCAAGAGACCCAGTACTTC. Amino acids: CSATSGNQETQYF.